This is a list of T cell receptor beta chains from one sample in a study of blood T cell repertoires in COVID-19. Sequencing was performed with immunoSEQ multiplex PCR; in TCRdb, only in-frame clones are kept and a portion is missing. The sample holds roughly 46,000 clones, about 90% seen once. The sequencing input was peripheral blood. Every receptor here comes from a human donor with active COVID-19. The donor label of this sample is uncertain. CDR3s include the opening cysteine and the closing phenylalanine or tryptophan. Fields, in order: clone size, D gene, V gene, J gene, CDR3 DNA, CDR3 protein. The D gene is left open where the match is weak. Part of the rows lack a size; the others show once, few, many or a class for expanded clones.

-,-,TRBV6-5,TRBJ1-1,TGTGCCAGCAGCCGCAAACAGACAGCCCTCACTGAAGCTTTCTTT,CASSRKQTALTEAFF
-,TRBD2,TRBV5-1,TRBJ2-1,TGCGCCAGCAGCTTGGTGCCTAGCGGGGGGACCTACAATGAGCAGTTCTTC,CASSLVPSGGTYNEQFF
-,TRBD2,TRBV7-9,TRBJ2-7,TGTGCCAGCAGCTTACTAGCGGGAGGGCCCCCCTACGAGCAGTACTTC,CASSLLAGGPPYEQYF
-,TRBD1,TRBV28,TRBJ1-2,TGTGCCAGCAGCCGCGACAGGGTTGATGGCTACACCTTC,CASSRDRVDGYTF
-,TRBD2,TRBV5-4,TRBJ2-7,TGTGCCAGCAGCCCGAAATCGACTAGCGTCAACGAGCAGTACTTC,CASSPKSTSVNEQYF
once,-,TRBV7-2,TRBJ1-2,TGTGCCAGCAGCTTAGACCGGGGAGGTAACTATGGCTACACCTTC,CASSLDRGGNYGYTF
-,TRBD1,TRBV6-2/TRBV6-3,TRBJ1-5,TGTGCCAGCAGTAGACAGGGATATCAGCCCCAGCATTTT,CASSRQGYQPQHF
-,TRBD1,TRBV9,TRBJ1-4,TGTGCCAGCAGCGCCATGACAGGGGGCTCAACTAATGAAAAACTGTTTTTT,CASSAMTGGSTNEKLFF
-,TRBD2,TRBV28,TRBJ2-3,TGTGCCAGCAGTGTCCCGGGACTAGCGACAGATACGCAGTATTTT,CASSVPGLATDTQYF
-,TRBD1,TRBV5-1,TRBJ2-1,TGCGCCAGCAGCACGGGACAGGGGTTGAGCTCCTACAATGAGCAGTTCTTC,CASSTGQGLSSYNEQFF
-,TRBD1,TRBV3-1/TRBV3-2,TRBJ1-2,TGTGCCAGCACCCCTCGATTGGACAGGGGGTACAGTGGCTACACCTTC,CASTPRLDRGYSGYTF
-,-,TRBV7-3,TRBJ2-5,TGTGCCAGCAGTACAGGCCCGCTAGAGACCCAGTACTTC,CASSTGPLETQYF
-,-,TRBV7-3,TRBJ2-1,TGTGCCAGCAGCCTCTCCAATGAGCAGTTCTTC,CASSLSNEQFF
-,-,TRBV19,TRBJ1-5,TGTGCCAGTAGTATAACGGGGTCCAATCAGCCCCAGCATTTT,CASSITGSNQPQHF
few,-,TRBV2,TRBJ1-2,TGTGCCAGCAGTGCAGGGTTTGGGTATGGCTACACCTTC,CASSAGFGYGYTF
-,TRBD1,TRBV7-2,TRBJ1-2,TGTGCCAGCAGCGATAGACAGGGGGTTAGCTATGGCTACACCTTC,CASSDRQGVSYGYTF
-,TRBD2,TRBV7-2,TRBJ2-7,TGTGCCAGCAATCAGCGGGAGGGGTACGAGCAGTACTTC,CASNQREGYEQYF
-,-,TRBV28,TRBJ1-1,TGTGCCAGCAGTTTAGGACTCCCCTCTGAAGCTTTCTTT,CASSLGLPSEAFF
-,-,TRBV7-3,TRBJ1-3,TGTGCCAGCAGCTTAACGGGCTGGGGGCGCCGGGGAAACACCATATATTTT,CASSLTGWGRRGNTIYF
-,TRBD1,TRBV6-5,TRBJ2-7,TGTGCCAGCAGTACGGGACAGGGGGGGCAGTACTTC,CASSTGQGGQYF
-,-,TRBV4-1,TRBJ2-3,TGCGCCAGCAGCCACTTGTCCCGGAGCACAGATACGCAGTATTTT,CASSHLSRSTDTQYF
-,TRBD2,TRBV7-8,TRBJ2-3,TGTGCCAGCACCCCGTCGGGAGGTCGGACAGATACGCAGTATTTT,CASTPSGGRTDTQYF
-,TRBD1,TRBV29-1,TRBJ2-2,TGCAGCGTCAACAGGGGGACCGGGGAGCTGTTTTTT,CSVNRGTGELFF
-,-,TRBV7-3,TRBJ2-1,TGTGCCAGCAGCTTATGGGGCGGAAACAATGAGCAGTTCTTC,CASSLWGGNNEQFF
-,-,TRBV4-3,TRBJ1-4,TGCGCCAGCAGCCGTACGCGGTTTACTAATGAAAAACTGTTTTTT,CASSRTRFTNEKLFF
few,-,TRBV7-9,TRBJ2-7,TGTGCCAGCAGCTTTGGGGGCCCCTCGGAGCAGTACTTC,CASSFGGPSEQYF
-,-,TRBV10-3,TRBJ2-7,TGTGCCATCAGTGCCACTGACGGGAGCTCCTACGAGCAGTACTTC,CAISATDGSSYEQYF
-,TRBD1,TRBV5-4,TRBJ1-1,TGTGCCAGCAGCGGACCCGGGACAGAGGGTGGAGCTTTCTTT,CASSGPGTEGGAFF
-,-,TRBV10-1,TRBJ1-2,TGCGCCAGCACACAGGTGGTTACAGGTATCCCCCACTATGGCTACACCTTC,CASTQVVTGIPHYGYTF
-,TRBD1,TRBV5-6,TRBJ2-2,TGTGCCAGCAGCTTGAAAGGGCAGGGGGTTACCGGGGAGCTGTTTTTT,CASSLKGQGVTGELFF
-,-,TRBV6-2/TRBV6-3,TRBJ1-3,TGTGCCAGCAGTTATTATCCGGGACAAGTTGGAAACACCATATATTTT,CASSYYPGQVGNTIYF
-,TRBD2,TRBV5-1,TRBJ2-3,TGCGCCAGCAGCTGGCCACTAGCGGGGGGGCCTTTGTCAGATACGCAGTATTTT,CASSWPLAGGPLSDTQYF
-,-,TRBV7-3,TRBJ2-2,TGTGCCAGCAGCTCGGGACATGGCGGGGAGCTGTTTTTT,CASSSGHGGELFF
once,-,TRBV6-5,TRBJ2-5,TGTGCCAGCAGACGCAGCGGGTTGGAGACCCAGTACTTC,CASRRSGLETQYF
-,-,TRBV28,TRBJ2-6,TGTGCCAGTCTCTCTGGGGCCAACGTCCTGACTTTC,CASLSGANVLTF
-,TRBD2,TRBV27,TRBJ2-7,TGTGCCAGCAGGGCTAGCGGACAAACAAAGGAGCAGTACTTC,CASRASGQTKEQYF
-,TRBD2,TRBV7-2,TRBJ2-3,TGTGCCAGCAGCTCGCTAGCGGCTAGCACAGATACGCAGTATTTT,CASSSLAASTDTQYF
-,TRBD1,TRBV19,TRBJ1-1,TGTGCCAGTAGTCTCGGGACAGGGAACACTGAAGCTTTCTTT,CASSLGTGNTEAFF
-,TRBD2,TRBV3-1/TRBV3-2,TRBJ2-6,TGTGCCAGCAGCCCTCCCGGGGGGGGCGTCCTGACTTTC,CASSPPGGGVLTF
-,-,TRBV20-1,TRBJ1-5,TGCAGTGCTCGTGCAGTGGAGGGCAATCAGCCCCAGCATTTT,CSARAVEGNQPQHF
-,TRBD2,TRBV7-2,TRBJ2-5,TGTGCCAGCAGCTTAGTCGCGGGAGGGGTGAGGGAGACCCAGTACTTC,CASSLVAGGVRETQYF
-,TRBD1,TRBV5-1,TRBJ1-1,TGCGCCAGCAGCTCAGGACAGGGGGGTTCTGAAGCTTTCTTT,CASSSGQGGSEAFF
-,TRBD2,TRBV4-2,TRBJ2-3,TGTGCCAGCAGCCAAGGCGAAGCGGGAGGCAACACAGATACGCAGTATTTT,CASSQGEAGGNTDTQYF
-,TRBD1,TRBV28,TRBJ2-2,TGTGCCAGCCTGGACAGGGTCTACACCGGGGAGCTGTTTTTT,CASLDRVYTGELFF
-,-,TRBV25-1,TRBJ1-5,TGTGCCAGCAGTGACAGGGACAATCAGCCCCAGCATTTT,CASSDRDNQPQHF
-,TRBD1,TRBV5-4,TRBJ1-6,TGTGCCAGCAGCTTGATGGGACAGGGTTGGTCACCCCTCCACTTT,CASSLMGQGWSPLHF
-,TRBD2,TRBV4-2,TRBJ2-2,TGTGCCAGCAGCCGAACTAGCGGGGTTACCGGGGAGCTGTTTTTT,CASSRTSGVTGELFF
once,-,TRBV2,TRBJ1-1,TGTGCCAGCAATCGGGGATTGAACACTGAAGCTTTCTTT,CASNRGLNTEAFF
-,-,TRBV18,TRBJ2-1,TGTGCCAGCTCACCCCCGGGTCTTCGACCGAATGAGCAGTTCTTC,CASSPPGLRPNEQFF